Presented here are 32 T cell receptor beta chains from one specimen sequenced in a study of tumor-infiltrating lymphocytes in primary liver carcinoma. Co-extraction yielded RNA and DNA from roughly 20-30 mg of unsorted bulk tissue. cDNA specific to TCR beta was made from about 0.45 ug of total RNA, with a constant-region primer employed for priming. For TCR beta, libraries were produced by three nested multiplex PCR rounds using slightly modified ARM-PCR. Investigators reported that the first two PCR rounds, at around 10 cycles each, used TRBV1-TRBV30 forward primers with a C-beta reverse primer. MiXCR, run by TCRdb on the multiplex PCR reads, gives a single entry per CDR3 protein. The table includes nearly 50,000 distinct CDR3 sequences, about three quarters detected once. What was sequenced was liver tumor tissue from sampling region 3. Indicated subset: tumor region T3, left-lateral pole. The receptor set was obtained from a man aged 40-50 years with primary liver carcinoma and hepatitis B virus infection.

Concerning this clonotype: Mismatch with germline at one junction end may stem from a read error. V is TRBV6-5 and J is TRBJ2-7, with D possibly being TRBD1 or TRBD2 (5 bases each). The germline CDR1 and CDR2 sequences are MNHEY and SVGAGI. The CDR3 sequence is 14 residues long. CDR3 sequence: CTSSYDRGPYEQYF. DNA for the CDR3: TGTACCAGCAGTTACGACCGGGGACCCTACGAGCAGTATTTC.

Concerning this clonotype: Its ends do not fully match the called genes, so a read error is possible. The chain recombines TRBV6-5 with TRBJ2-5; D is possibly TRBD1 or TRBD2 (5 bases each). Germline lookup yields CDR1 MNHEY and CDR2 SVGAGI. The CDR3 covers 14 residues. CDR3 nucleotide sequence: TGTGCCAACAGTTACGGGACCTCTCAAGGGACCCAGTACTTC. Translating gives CANSYGTSQGTQYF.

The genes are TRBV5-6 and TRBJ2-5, with 7 bases identical to TRBD1. Germline values: CDR1 SGHDT, CDR2 YYEEEE. The CDR3 runs 14 residues. Trimming removed 1 base from V and 4 bases from J; junction bases left unmatched: 4. The CDR3 bases are TGTGCCAGCAGCTTGACAGGGGTGGGAGAGACCCAGTACTTC. Translation gives CASSLTGVGETQYF.

Of note for this clonotype: At one of its ends the junction is not consistent with the germline gene, which may arise from a read error. J is TRBJ2-5 and V is TRBV11-2; 9 nucleotides line up with TRBD1. Germline loops: CDR1 SGHAT, CDR2 FQNNGV. The CDR3 has 14 residues. CDR3 amino acids: CASSLGTGQETQHF. The CDR3 DNA reads as TGTGCCAGCAGCTTGGGGACAGGGCAAGAGACCCAGCACTTC.

This clonotype was seen at least ten times. The rearrangement uses TRBV28 and TRBJ1-2, with D tentatively TRBD1 (6 bases). The CDR3 runs to 16 residues. Germline CDR1 is MDHEN and CDR2 is SYDVKM. Trimming pared 5 bases from V and 10 bases from J, leaving 26 bases between. The CDR3 reads CASSPSGALGLRDYTF. As DNA, the CDR3 is TGTGCCAGCAGTCCGTCAGGGGCATTAGGGTTAAGGGACTACACCTTC.

The rearrangement uses TRBV14 and TRBJ2-1; D unclear. Looked up from germline, CDR1 is SGHDN and CDR2 is FVKESK. V was cut by 1 base and J by 8 bases, with 9 bases left in between. This CDR3 is 13 amino acids long. The CDR3 coding sequence is TGTGCCAGCAGCCAAGGGGCGGTGGATGAGCAGTTCTTC. It codes for CASSQGAVDEQFF.

The chain carries TRBV21-1 and TRBJ2-1; the table's TRBD2 call for D was not verified on the DNA. TRBV21-1 is shown as a pseudogene. The CDR3 is 15 amino acids. In DNA, the CDR3 is TGTACCAGCAGCTGCACTAGCGGGAGGCCCAATGAGCAGTTCTTC. Its protein product is CTSSCTSGRPNEQFF.

This clonotype has just one count. Without the conserved terminal phenylalanine or tryptophan, this CDR3 likely stems from a read error. The chain links TRBV5-8 to TRBJ2-2, with a possible D match to TRBD1 (6 bases). The germline V and J ends were trimmed by 1 base and 6 bases, with 10 bases remaining between them. Germline V lookup: CDR1 SGHTS, CDR2 YDEGEE. The CDR3 has 14 amino acids. This chain's CDR3 is CASSLRGGSGELFL. The CDR3 DNA reads as TGTGCCAGCAGCTTGCGAGGGGGATCCGGGGAGCTGTTTTTG.

Concerning this clonotype: A read error may account for a junction end that differs from germline. The chain carries TRBV4-1 and TRBJ2-7; TRBD2 aligns across 11 bases. The CDR3 covers 16 residues. Germline V CDR1 and CDR2: MGHRA, YSYEKL. The CDR3 sequence is CASSATSGAGSGEQYF. CDR3 DNA: TGTGCCAGCAGTGCGACTAGCGGGGCCGGCTCGGGGGAGCAGTACTTC.

Notes on this clonotype: One end of the junction varies from germline; a read error may be responsible. The gene calls are TRBV11-2 and TRBJ2-3; a weak D match, TRBD2 (6 bases). There are 16 residues in the CDR3. The germline V gene has CDR1 SGHAT and CDR2 FQNNGV. CDR3 nucleotide sequence: TGTGCCAGCAGTCCCCCGACTAGTGGCAGCACAGATACGAAGTATTTT. Translating it yields CASSPPTSGSTDTKYF.

With regard to this clonotype: At one boundary the junction diverges from the germline segment, which might be a read error. The V and J genes are TRBV28 and TRBJ2-4; 7 nucleotides line up with TRBD2. The CDR3 is made up of 16 amino acids. CDR1 is MDHEN and CDR2 is SYDVKM in the germline V gene. DNA for the CDR3: TGTGCCAGCAGTACCCCCGGGACTAACGGCAAACACATTCAGTACTTC. It codes for CASSTPGTNGKHIQYF.

This clonotype was detected ten times or more. The chain links TRBV7-9 to TRBJ2-5, with TRBD1 identical over 12 bases. The CDR3 contains 16 residues. The trim removed 1 base at V and 2 bases at J, leaving 2 bases unmatched. The germline V gene encodes CDR1 SEHNR and CDR2 FQNEAQ (reference sequence). Here the CDR3 reads CASSLGDRGLQETQYF. The DNA of the CDR3 is TGTGCCAGCAGCTTAGGGGACAGGGGGCTGCAAGAGACCCAGTACTTC.

The CDR3 DNA reads TGTGCCAGCAGCGGAGGGGGCGGAATGAAAAATGAAGCTTTCTTT. Translated: CASSGGGGMKNEAFF. This chain links TRBV5-6 with TRBJ1-1, with 7 bases that match TRBD1. The germline CDR1 and CDR2 sequences are SGHDT and YYEEEE. V lost 4 bases, J lost 7 bases, and 13 bases stayed unmatched. CDR3 size: 15 residues.

Note on this clonotype: A clone one base away is much larger, so this may be a read error. This chain connects TRBV6-5 to TRBJ2-2; D may match TRBD1 or TRBD2 (5 bases each). CDR3 length equals 12 residues. Germline values: CDR1 MNHEY, CDR2 SVGAGI. V lost 6 bases and J lost 9, with 11 bases in between. The CDR3 region is CASRERGWELFF. The CDR3 coding sequence is TGTGCCAGCAGGGAGAGGGGCTGGGAGCTGTTTTTT.

In DNA form, the CDR3 reads TGTGCCAGCAGTGCCTCAAGATCCTACGAGCAGTACTTC. Its protein is CASSASRSYEQYF. The chain couples TRBV12-3 or TRBV12-4 to TRBJ2-7, with no clear D. The V end lost 5 bases, the J end lost 1 base, and 9 bases lay between the germline ends. The CDR3 sequence is 13 residues long.

Worth noting for this clonotype: This clone may be a read error of a much larger clone one base away. The chain uses TRBV7-9 and TRBJ2-7; D remains unclear. The CDR3 consists of 13 residues. The V gene's germline CDR1 is SEHNR and CDR2 FQNEAQ (reference sequence). V lost 8 bases and J lost 2, with 13 bases in between. CDR3 loop: CASGRVRAYEQYF. The CDR3, as DNA: TGTGCCAGCGGCCGGGTACGTGCCTACGAGCAGTACTTC.

The genes are TRBV6-6 and TRBJ2-7; 14 bases align to TRBD2. Germline CDR1 is MNHNY and CDR2 is SVGAGI (reference sequence). The CDR3 length is 15 residues. V was pared by 7 bases and J by 8 bases, with 10 bases of the junction left unmatched. The CDR3 region has the DNA TGTGCCAGCAATTCCGGGACTAGCGGGAGTAACAAGCAGTACTTC. Translation gives CASNSGTSGSNKQYF.

On this clonotype: This CDR3 fails to terminate in the conserved phenylalanine or tryptophan, so it likely reflects a read error. V gene TRBV19 combines with J gene TRBJ2-1, with 9 nucleotides matching TRBD2. Unmatched junction bases numbered 14, after V lost 5 bases and J lost 9 bases. The CDR3 sequence is 16 residues long. CDR1 is LNHDA and CDR2 is SQIVND in the germline V gene (reference sequence). The CDR3 spells CASSLKGLAPGGEQFL. In DNA form, the CDR3 reads TGTGCCAGTAGTTTAAAGGGACTAGCCCCTGGGGGTGAGCAGTTCCTC.

The chain uses TRBV29-1 and TRBJ1-1; unclear D gene. V lost 3 bases and J 1 base, leaving 9 bases between the germline ends. CDR3 length: 13 amino acids. Germline CDR1 reads SQVTM; CDR2 reads ANQGSEA. Here the CDR3 reads CSVDTVTNTEAFF. The CDR3 DNA follows: TGCAGCGTTGACACTGTCACGAACACTGAAGCTTTCTTT.

About this clonotype: At one end the junction does not follow the germline gene, possibly because of a read error. The chain recombines TRBV4-1 with TRBJ1-2; a possible D gene is TRBD1 (6 bases). The CDR3 covers 14 residues. CDR1 is MGHRA, CDR2 YSYEKL, per germline. For the CDR3, the DNA is TGCTCCAGCAGTCTAACCCAGGGGATTGAGGGCTACACCTTC. Translating gives CSSSLTQGIEGYTF.

Points on this clonotype: A much larger clone differs by one base, so this may be a read error. The genes are TRBV10-2 and TRBJ2-5, with 10 bases identical to TRBD2. The CDR3 consists of 16 residues. Germline V CDR1 and CDR2: WSHSY, SAAADI. V shed 5 bases, J shed 7 bases, and the junction held 13 bases outside the gene matches. The chain's CDR3 is CASSNVTSGFGGTQYF. The CDR3 nucleotides read TGCGCCAGCAGTAACGTGACTAGCGGGTTTGGGGGGACCCAGTACTTC.

There are many counts of this clonotype. The chain couples TRBV5-8 to TRBJ2-3; 9 bases fit TRBD2. CDR1 SGHTS and CDR2 YDEGEE come from the germline V gene. CDR3 length: 16 residues. V dropped 3 bases and J dropped 2; count of bases not matched to a gene: 7. CDR3 nucleotides: TGTGCCAGCAGCTCTACCGGGACTAGCTTCACAGATACGCAGTATTTT. Translation: CASSSTGTSFTDTQYF.

On this clonotype: Germline and junction disagree at one end, which may indicate a read error. The rearrangement uses TRBV4-1 and TRBJ1-1; TRBD1 matches at 7 bases. The CDR3 consists of 15 residues. Per germline, CDR1 MGHRA and CDR2 YSYEKL. The chain's CDR3 is CTSSQLRGCDTEAFF. The CDR3 region has the DNA TGCACCAGCAGCCAACTCAGGGGGTGTGACACTGAAGCTTTCTTT.

A remark on this clonotype: A read error may account for a junction end that differs from germline. This sequence joins TRBV11-2 and TRBJ2-1; D gene uncertain. CDR3 length equals 12 residues. CDR1 is SGHAT and CDR2 is FQNNGV in the germline V gene. DNA of the CDR3: TGTGCCAGCAGTACGGAGTACAATGAACAGTTCTTC. Its protein is CASSTEYNEQFF.

On this clonotype: One end of the junction varies from germline; a read error may be responsible. This chain uses TRBV6-5 with TRBJ2-7; weak D call: TRBD1 (5 bases). This CDR3 contains 14 residues. CDR1 and CDR2 from the germline V gene are MNHEY and SVGAGI. In DNA, the CDR3 is TGTGCCAGTAGTTACTCTATGAAGGGGTACGAGCAGTACTTC. It is translated as CASSYSMKGYEQYF.

This clonotype was seen only a few times. This may be a read error, as it is one base from a much larger clone. V gene TRBV12-3 or TRBV12-4 combines with J gene TRBJ2-1, with TRBD2 as a possible D gene (5 bases). Trimming removed 1 base at V and 4 bases at J, with 14 bases between. The CDR3 is made up of 16 amino acids. The CDR3 here is CASSLDPADLYNEQFF. The CDR3 region has the DNA TGTGCCAGCAGTTTAGACCCAGCGGACTTATACAATGAGCAGTTCTTC.

This clonotype was detected a few times. The germline gene is not matched at one end of the junction; a read error may be the cause. The V call is TRBV11-2, the J call TRBJ2-2, with a tentative D call TRBD2 (5 bases). CDR1 and CDR2 from the germline V gene are SGHAT and FQNNGV. The CDR3 is 16 residues long. The DNA for the CDR3 is TGTGCCAGCAGTCCTTGGACCAGCGGCGACACCGGGGAACTGTTTTTT. This sequence encodes CASSPWTSGDTGELFF.

As to this clonotype: It is likely a read error, because the conserved phenylalanine at the end of the CDR3 is missing. Because the CDR3's place on the DNA is in doubt, the DNA is left out and the CDR3 is given as listed by TCRdb. The chain's CDR3 is CAGSFRLARDFNEQFL. The chain joins TRBV11-2 to TRBJ2-1; TRBD2 was called by the table and not checked on the DNA. The germline V gene encodes CDR1 SGHAT and CDR2 FQNNGV. The CDR3 extends over 16 residues, inclusive of both ends.

As regards this clonotype: A much larger clone is a single base away; this may be a read error. J is TRBJ2-7 and V is TRBV7-9; D possibly uses TRBD1 or TRBD2 (5 bases each). There are 15 residues in the CDR3. Germline loops: CDR1 SEHNR, CDR2 FQNEAQ (reference sequence). The CDR3 region is CASSLESAGTYEQHF. CDR3 bases: TGTGCCAGCAGCTTAGAATCAGCAGGGACCTACGAGCAGCACTTC.

A note on this clonotype: A much larger clone sits a single nucleotide away, making a read error possible. The genes are TRBV11-2 and TRBJ1-5; tentative D call: TRBD1 (6 bases). This CDR3 is built from 16 residues. Germline assignment: CDR1 SGHAT and CDR2 FQNNGV. CDR3: CASSLEGGLTNQPQHF. CDR3 DNA sequence: TGTGCCAGCAGCCTAGAAGGGGGACTGACGAATCAGCCCCAGCATTTT.

In the case of this clonotype: Germline and junction disagree at one end, which may indicate a read error. The chain has TRBV6-6 and TRBJ2-3; D remains unclear. The CDR3 contains 14 residues. Germline V gene sequence: CDR1 MNHNY, CDR2 SVGAGI (reference sequence). The CDR3: CVSSPAYLADTQYF. CDR3 DNA: TGTGTCAGCAGTCCTGCCTACCTCGCAGATACGCAGTATTTT.

Remarks on this clonotype: The CDR3 end shows no conserved phenylalanine or tryptophan, and so a read error is likely. No DNA is shown, since the ends of the CDR3 on it are uncertain; the CDR3 is the one TCRdb lists. The V gene is TRBV11-2, the J gene TRBJ2-1; the table's D call, TRBD2, has no DNA check behind it. The CDR3 sequence runs 14 residues, both termini included. Germline V CDR1 and CDR2: SGHAT, FQNNGV. This chain's CDR3 is CVSSHSGNRNEQLI.